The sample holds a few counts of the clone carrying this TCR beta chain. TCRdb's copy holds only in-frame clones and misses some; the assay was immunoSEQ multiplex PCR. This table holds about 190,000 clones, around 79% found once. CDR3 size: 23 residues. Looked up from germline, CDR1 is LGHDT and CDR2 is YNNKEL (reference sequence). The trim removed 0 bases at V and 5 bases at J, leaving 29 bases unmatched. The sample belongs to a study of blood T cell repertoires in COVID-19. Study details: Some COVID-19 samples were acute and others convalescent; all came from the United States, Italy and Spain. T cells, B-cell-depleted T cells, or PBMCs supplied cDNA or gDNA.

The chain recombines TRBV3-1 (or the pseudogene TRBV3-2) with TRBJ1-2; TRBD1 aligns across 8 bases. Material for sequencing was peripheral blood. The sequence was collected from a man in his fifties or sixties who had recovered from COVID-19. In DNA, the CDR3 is TGTGCCAGCAGCCAAGAATTTAAAAGGGACAGGAGACAGCCAGGTGACCAAGGGTATGGCTACACCTTC. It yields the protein CASSQEFKRDRRQPGDQGYGYTF.